This T cell receptor beta chain appears in the sequencing data of a study of lymphopenia after photon versus proton radiotherapy. The protocol was immunoSEQ multiplex PCR, while the TCRdb copy is restricted to in-frame clones and leaves out a portion. The sample includes tens of thousands of clones, over 70% seen only once; the top ten take over 1.1%. Germline CDR1 and CDR2: SEHNR and FQNEAQ (reference sequence). Between the trimmed V and J ends, which lost 6 bases and 8 bases, there was a span of 17 bases. There are 14 residues in the CDR3. This sequence joins TRBV7-9 and TRBJ2-1; D is possibly TRBD1 (5 bases). This TCR derives from a man aged 55 to 70 with pancreatic cancer. This material consisted of peripheral blood, taken from a patient treated with proton-based radiotherapy. The CDR3 sequence is CASSYQGKGHEQFF. The CDR3 coding sequence is TGTGCCAGCAGTTATCAGGGAAAGGGCCATGAGCAGTTCTTC. Full variable domain (remainder filled in from reference TRBV7-9 and TRBJ2-1): DTGVSQNPRHKITKRGQNVTFRCDPISEHNRLYWYRQTLGQGPEFLTYFQNEAQLEKSRLLSDRFSAERPKGSFSTLEIQRTEQGDSAMYLCASSYQGKGHEQFFGPGTRLTVL.